Listed here are 19 T cell receptor beta chains from one sample, sequenced in a study of blood T cells in healthy people across ages. A sample-barcoded 5' primer and a J-beta primer mix were used in a second PCR of roughly 7 to 11 cycles. TCRdb re-derived calls from the 5' RACE reads in MiXCR, one entry per CDR3 protein. This table has 800,000 to 1,300,000 distinct CDR3 sequences, roughly a quarter appearing once. The data were also submitted as part of a second study, on T cells of mothers and their children.

Sequenced material: blood. The receptors were sampled from a girl aged 2-9 years in good health.

This clonotype was seen a few times. J is TRBJ1-1 and V is TRBV29-1; unclear D gene. Deletions cut 5 bases from V and 0 bases from J, with 4 bases between. The CDR3 totals 11 residues. In germline, CDR1 is SQVTM, CDR2 ANQGSEA. The CDR3 loop reads CSVNVNTEAFF. CDR3 coding DNA: TGCAGCGTTAATGTGAACACTGAAGCTTTCTTT.

On this clonotype: A junction end diverges from the germline sequence, so it may reflect a read error. V and J are TRBV4-1 and TRBJ2-3; TRBD1 matches 7 bases. Germline-derived CDR1 and CDR2 are MGHRA and YSYEKL. This CDR3 contains 17 residues. The CDR3 is CASSQPGTVGSTDAQYF. In nucleotides, the CDR3 is TGCGCCAGCAGCCAGCCCGGGACAGTTGGTAGCACAGATGCGCAGTATTTT.

The chain has TRBV7-9 and TRBJ1-1; D is unclear. The CDR3 is made up of 16 amino acids. V was trimmed by 2 bases and J by 1 base, leaving 14 bases between them. CDR1 is SEHNR and CDR2 is FQNEAQ in the germline V gene (reference sequence). CDR3 DNA: TGTGCCAGCAGCTTAAGTGGCAGTGGTCGGAACACTGAAGCTTTCTTT. Translation: CASSLSGSGRNTEAFF.

This sequence joins TRBV4-1 and TRBJ1-3; D may be TRBD1 (5 bases). The length of the CDR3 is 14 residues. The V gene's germline CDR1 is MGHRA and CDR2 YSYEKL. Trimming left V 0 bases short and J 7 bases short, with 10 bases between. The CDR3 loop reads CASSQEPGQNTIYF. CDR3 nucleotide sequence: TGCGCCAGCAGCCAAGAACCGGGGCAGAACACCATATATTTT.

The chain is built from TRBV29-1 and TRBJ2-5; D unclear. The last part of the DNA fits TRBJ2-7 better; the J call may be wrong. This CDR3 spans 11 amino acids. The V gene's germline CDR1 is SQVTM and CDR2 ANQGSEA. The CDR3 DNA sequence: TGCAGCGTCCTTGGGGCCTACGAGCAGTACTTC. Translation gives CSVLGAYEQYF.

This clonotype has only a few counts. This chain links TRBV5-1 with TRBJ1-3, with a possible D match to TRBD1 (6 bases). Germline values: CDR1 SGHRS, CDR2 YFSETQ. V gave up 4 bases and J gave up 6 bases, with 14 bases separating them. The CDR3 totals 14 residues. The CDR3 coding sequence is TGCGCCAGCAGCGAGGGGGACTACCTAAACACCATATATTTT. This gives the protein CASSEGDYLNTIYF.

The chain carries TRBV7-3 and TRBJ2-1, with a tentative D call TRBD2 (5 bases). The V gene's germline CDR1 is SGHTA and CDR2 FQGTGA. Trimming left V 5 bases short and J 4 bases short, with 9 bases between. The CDR3 spans 13 residues. This CDR3 reads CASSGGRYNEQFF. For the CDR3, the DNA is TGTGCCAGCAGCGGCGGGCGATACAATGAGCAGTTCTTC.

V usage is TRBV11-2 and J usage is TRBJ1-1; D remains unclear. The CDR3 is made up of 13 amino acids. The germline V and J ends were trimmed by 0 bases and 4 bases, with 6 bases remaining between them. Germline CDR1 and CDR2: SGHAT and FQNNGV. The CDR3: CASSLDLTTEAFF. CDR3 coding DNA: TGTGCCAGCAGCTTAGATTTGACCACTGAAGCTTTCTTT.

This clonotype was found a few times. The chain couples TRBV12-3 or TRBV12-4 to TRBJ1-5, with D uncertain. This CDR3 contains 12 residues. With 5 bases removed from V and 7 bases from J, the gap between germline ends came to 9 bases. The CDR3 loop is CASSPSRQPQHF. The DNA for the CDR3 is TGTGCCAGCAGTCCATCTAGGCAGCCCCAGCATTTT.

The chain couples TRBV29-1 to TRBJ1-4; 7 nucleotides agree with TRBD1. The trim removed 5 bases at V and 8 bases at J, leaving 5 bases unmatched. This CDR3 spans 12 amino acids. CDR1 is SQVTM and CDR2 is ANQGSEA in the germline V gene. CDR3 in amino acids: CSVSRGEEKLFF. The CDR3 DNA sequence: TGCAGCGTTTCCAGGGGGGAAGAAAAACTGTTTTTT.

Only a few counts were recorded for this clonotype. The chain combines TRBV7-2 with TRBJ2-1; the D is unclear. Germline V gives CDR1 SGHTA, CDR2 FQGNSA. Trimming pared 0 bases from V and 5 bases from J, leaving 11 bases between. CDR3 length equals 15 residues. CDR3 sequence (DNA): TGTGCCAGCAGCTTAGCGCCCGGCGAGAACAATGAGCAGTTCTTC. Encoded protein: CASSLAPGENNEQFF.

This clonotype was seen a few times. This rearrangement joins TRBV20-1 to TRBJ2-3; a possible D gene is TRBD2 (5 bases). The CDR3 consists of 12 residues. V shed 5 bases and J shed 7 bases, with 13 bases lying between them. Germline CDR1 and CDR2: DFQATT and SNEGSKA (reference sequence). CDR3 DNA: TGCAGTGCTGGAGCCGAGGGCTATACGCAGTATTTT. Protein: CSAGAEGYTQYF.

The chain has TRBV29-1 and TRBJ2-1; 9 bases are a match to TRBD2. The CDR3 spans 17 residues. J lost 6 bases, V lost 7 bases, and 19 bases had no gene match. The germline gives CDR1 SQVTM, CDR2 ANQGSEA. CDR3 sequence (DNA): TGCAGCGCCGTAAATCTAGCGGGGCGGGCCGTCCCCAATGAGCAGTTCTTC. Its protein is CSAVNLAGRAVPNEQFF.

The chain recombines TRBV2 with TRBJ2-1, with D possibly being TRBD1 or TRBD2 (5 bases each). Trimming cost V 7 bases and J 6 bases, with 16 bases left between them. The germline CDR1 and CDR2 sequences are SNHLY and FYNNEI. CDR3 size: 14 residues. The CDR3 DNA reads as TGTGCCAGCACCCAGTTGGGACGCCTCAATGAGCAGTTCTTC. Translated, it gives CASTQLGRLNEQFF.

This rearrangement joins TRBV29-1 to TRBJ2-3; the D gene is possibly TRBD1 (6 bases). Germline CDR1 and CDR2: SQVTM and ANQGSEA. The ends were cut back, 7 bases at V and 4 bases at J, with 12 bases in the middle. The CDR3 is 12 residues long. CDR3 protein: CSDTGLADTQYF. The CDR3 nucleotides read TGCAGCGATACAGGGCTGGCAGATACGCAGTATTTT.

This clonotype has a handful of counts. CDR3 loop: CASSSTFMYEQYF. The CDR3 DNA reads as TGTGCCAGCAGCTCAACCTTCATGTACGAGCAGTACTTC. This rearrangement joins TRBV7-9 to TRBJ2-7, with D unresolved. With 4 bases removed from V and 4 bases from J, the gap between germline ends came to 11 bases. CDR1 and CDR2 from the germline V gene are SEHNR and FQNEAQ (reference sequence). The CDR3 is 13 amino acids.

J is TRBJ2-5 and V is TRBV27, with D uncertain. The J call may not be correct, given that the DNA end is closer to TRBJ2-7. The CDR3 spans 13 residues. Germline V gives CDR1 MNHEY, CDR2 SMNVEV (reference sequence). As DNA, the CDR3 is TGTGCCAGCAGAGAAGGGCCTCTAAACGAGCAGTACTTC. It specifies CASREGPLNEQYF.

The CDR3: CASSRPGADQETQYF. The CDR3 DNA reads TGTGCCAGCAGCCGTCCGGGGGCTGACCAAGAGACCCAGTACTTC. V gene TRBV5-4 combines with J gene TRBJ2-5; D possibly matches TRBD1 or TRBD2 (6 bases each). V was trimmed by 4 bases and J by 0 bases, leaving 13 bases between them. This CDR3 spans 15 amino acids. Germline V gene sequence: CDR1 SGHNT, CDR2 YYREEE (reference sequence).

The V and J genes are TRBV5-4 and TRBJ2-1; D unresolved. Trimming pared 4 bases from V and 0 bases from J, leaving 11 bases between. In germline, CDR1 is SGHNT, CDR2 YYREEE (reference sequence). This CDR3 spans 15 amino acids. The CDR3 loop reads CASSVVESSYNEQFF. For the CDR3, the DNA is TGTGCCAGCAGCGTTGTGGAGAGCTCCTACAATGAGCAGTTCTTC. Filled out from reference TRBV5-4 and TRBJ2-1, the complete variable domain reads ETGVTQSPTHLIKTRGQQVTLRCSSQSGHNTVSWYQQALGQGPQFIFQYYREEENGRGNFPPRFSGLQFPNYSSELNVNALELDDSALYLCASSVVESSYNEQFFGPGTRLTVL.